The 21 T cell receptor beta chains below all came from one sample that was sequenced in a study of T-cell memory formation after mild COVID-19 (TCRdb year 2021). The library was generated by 5' RACE. The sample was run on an Illumina NovaSeq 6000. Clones were called with MiXCR by TCRdb after fastp trimmed the public reads at Q25, and only in-frame beta chains were retained. One record per CDR3 amino acid sequence lists the most common genes and DNA. This sample holds approximately 230,000 distinct CDR3 sequences; around 15% were observed only once. The top ten clonotypes cover approximately 3.4% of the sample. Sequenced input: PBMCs or a T cell subset sorted from them (not recorded which). The source of these receptors is a young man who had mild COVID-19 (a few samples of this study predate the infection). The sample titles of this study are shuffled in the database, so cell type and time point are left out; the donor was told from shared clones.

The V and J genes are TRBV29-1 and TRBJ2-3; D gene ambiguous. The CDR3 is made up of 11 amino acids. Germline CDR1 is SQVTM and CDR2 is ANQGSEA. V gave up 4 bases and J gave up 4 bases, with 6 bases separating them. CDR3 residues: CSVGWADTQYF. Here the CDR3 DNA reads TGCAGCGTTGGGTGGGCAGATACGCAGTATTTT.

This clonotype was detected a few times. The chain employs TRBV7-3 and TRBJ2-3; D uncertain. V gave up 4 bases and J gave up 1 base, with 15 bases separating them. The CDR3 has 16 residues. Germline CDR1 reads SGHTA; CDR2 reads FQGTGA. CDR3 residues: CASSSQPGLGTDTQYF. Written as DNA, the CDR3 is TGTGCCAGCAGCTCCCAGCCGGGCCTCGGCACAGATACGCAGTATTTT.

Here the CDR3 DNA reads TGTGCCAGCACACCACAGGGGGCCGTCTATGGCTACACCTTC. It specifies CASTPQGAVYGYTF. The J gene is TRBJ1-2, the V gene TRBV2; TRBD1 aligns across 9 bases. This CDR3 contains 14 residues. Germline V gene sequence: CDR1 SNHLY, CDR2 FYNNEI. The V segment lost 7 bases and the J segment 4 bases; nucleotides outside the gene matches: 7.

This clonotype was found a few times. V is TRBV7-2 and J is TRBJ2-1; TRBD2 matches at 7 bases. This CDR3 comprises 15 residues. V shed 0 bases, J shed 5 bases, and the junction held 4 bases outside the gene matches. In germline, CDR1 is SGHTA, CDR2 FQGNSA. The CDR3 DNA reads TGTGCCAGCAGCTTAGCTCGGGGGGATAACAATGAGCAGTTCTTC. Translating gives CASSLARGDNNEQFF.

The chain combines TRBV12-3 or TRBV12-4 with TRBJ1-2; 8 bases align to TRBD1. Germline trimming cut 7 bases from V and 8 bases from J; bases unmatched to any gene: 9. CDR3 length: 13 residues. CDR3 coding DNA: TGTGCCAGCAATTCCGGACAGGGACGCGGCTACACCTTC. Residues: CASNSGQGRGYTF.

The chain joins TRBV25-1 to TRBJ2-3, with D possibly TRBD1 on 6 matching bases. Per the germline V gene, CDR1 is MGHDK and CDR2 is SYGVNS. V was shortened by 8 bases and J by 2 bases, with 20 bases between the two germline ends. This CDR3 comprises 16 residues. Here the CDR3 reads CASAETGTPFTDTQYF. Here the CDR3 DNA reads TGTGCCAGCGCCGAAACCGGGACACCTTTCACAGATACGCAGTATTTT.

The chain employs TRBV5-1 and TRBJ2-1, with 11 bases matching TRBD2. The CDR3 runs 16 residues. CDR1 is SGHRS, CDR2 YFSETQ, per germline. Losses at the gene ends were 4 bases for V and 12 bases for J; bases not matched to a gene: 15. The CDR3 DNA reads as TGCGCCAGCAGCCACCATAGCGGGGGGGCCAGTTTGGGGCAGTTCTTC. Protein: CASSHHSGGASLGQFF. The full variable domain, with the rest looked up from reference TRBV5-1 and TRBJ2-1, is KAGVTQTPRYLIKTRGQQVTLSCSPISGHRSVSWYQQTPGQGLQFLFEYFSETQRNKGNFPGRFSGRQFSNSRSEMNVSTLELGDSALYLCASSHHSGGASLGQFFGPGTRLTVL.

The V and J genes are TRBV30 and TRBJ1-1, with D perhaps TRBD1 (6 bases). This CDR3 is built from 14 residues. V was shortened by 5 bases and J by 1 base, with 14 bases between the two germline ends. The V gene's germline CDR1 is GTSNPN and CDR2 SVGIG (reference sequence). The CDR3 region has the DNA TGTGCCTGGGAGAGAGGACAGTCGAACACTGAAGCTTTCTTT. The encoded protein is CAWERGQSNTEAFF.

With respect to this clonotype: This clone may be a read error of a much larger clone one base away. The rearrangement uses TRBV2 and TRBJ2-3, with D perhaps matching TRBD2 (5 bases). CDR1 SNHLY and CDR2 FYNNEI come from the germline V gene. CDR3 length: 13 amino acids. The CDR3 nucleotides read TGTGACAGCAGTGAAGATCGGGGAGATACGCAGTATTTT. Residues: CDSSEDRGDTQYF.

As DNA, the CDR3 is TGCAGTGCTAGGAGGGCAAACTATGGCTACACCTTC. Translated: CSARRANYGYTF. The chain couples TRBV20-1 to TRBJ1-2; no clear D gene. The CDR3 consists of 12 residues. Germline V gene data show CDR1 as DFQATT and CDR2 as SNEGSKA (reference sequence). V lost 3 bases to trimming and J lost 2 bases, with 7 bases between them.

This clonotype has more than one count but fewer than ten. The rearrangement joins TRBV7-8 to TRBJ2-7; TRBD1 matches 10 bases. CDR3 length: 17 residues. V lost 1 base to trimming and J lost 6 bases; unmatched junction nucleotides: 12. Per the germline V gene, CDR1 is SGHVS and CDR2 is FQNEAQ. CDR3 region: CASSLGFLRDRGFEQYV. Here the CDR3 DNA reads TGTGCCAGCAGCTTAGGATTTCTTCGGGACAGGGGATTCGAGCAGTACGTC.

This clonotype was detected only a few times. V usage is TRBV6-5 and J usage is TRBJ1-3; 7 nucleotides agree with TRBD1. The CDR3 loop spans 15 amino acids. V was pared by 0 bases and J by 2 bases, with 1 base of the junction left unmatched. CDR1 and CDR2 (germline): MNHEY, SVGAGI. The CDR3 is CASSYSRGPGNTIYF. The DNA for the CDR3 is TGTGCCAGCAGTTACTCAAGGGGGCCTGGAAACACCATATATTTT.

This clonotype appeared once. V usage is TRBV6-1 and J usage is TRBJ2-7; 7 bases align to TRBD2. Germline CDR1 MNHNS, CDR2 SASEGT. The CDR3 runs 12 residues. Trimming took 8 bases from V and 0 from J; bases not matched to a gene: 1. The chain's CDR3 is CASGGGSYEQYV. The DNA for the CDR3 is TGTGCCAGCGGGGGGGGCTCCTACGAGCAGTACGTC.

This clonotype was recorded many times. V gene TRBV7-6 combines with J gene TRBJ2-2; a possible D gene is TRBD1 (6 bases). CDR1 is SGHVS and CDR2 is FNYEAQ in the germline V gene. The CDR3 length is 14 residues. V was pared by 5 bases and J by 7 bases, with 14 bases between. CDR3 nucleotide sequence: TGTGCCAGCAGCCGAGTCCAGGGGTACGGGGAGCTGTTTTTT. It encodes CASSRVQGYGELFF.

In its sample, this clonotype was seen a few times. The rearrangement links TRBV12-3 or TRBV12-4 to TRBJ2-2; D perhaps matches TRBD1 (6 bases). This CDR3 has 16 amino acids. The germline V and J ends were trimmed by 6 bases and 3 bases, with 17 bases remaining between them. CDR3 protein: CASRGDTLRDTGELFF. CDR3 nucleotide sequence: TGTGCCAGCAGGGGGGACACCCTACGCGACACCGGGGAGCTGTTTTTT.

The chain employs TRBV2 and TRBJ2-5; a weak D match, TRBD1 (6 bases). Per the germline V gene, CDR1 is SNHLY and CDR2 is FYNNEI. This CDR3 is built from 15 residues. V shed 11 bases and J shed 1 base, with 20 bases lying between them. The CDR3 DNA reads as TGTGCCCTTAGCCTACAGGGACAACGCCAAGAGACCCAGTACTTC. It specifies CALSLQGQRQETQYF.

The sample holds a few counts of this clonotype. The V call is TRBV7-6, the J call TRBJ2-2; the D gene is possibly TRBD1 (6 bases). Per the germline V gene, CDR1 is SGHVS and CDR2 is FNYEAQ. This CDR3 contains 14 residues. Trimming took off 1 base at V and 3 bases at J, with 6 bases between the two ends. CDR3 in DNA: TGTGCCAGCAGCTTAGAGGGGGACACCGGGGAGCTGTTTTTT. This translates into CASSLEGDTGELFF.

V usage is TRBV6-5 and J usage is TRBJ2-3; TRBD2 matches 8 bases. The V gene end was trimmed by 5 bases and the J gene end by 5 bases; junction bases not matched to a gene: 9. The length of the CDR3 is 15 residues. In germline, CDR1 is MNHEY, CDR2 SVGAGI. DNA of the CDR3: TGTGCCAGCAGTCCGAGCGGGGGTGCAATAGATACGCAGTATTTT. As protein: CASSPSGGAIDTQYF.

This clonotype turned up a few times. V gene TRBV20-1 combines with J gene TRBJ1-1; no firm D call. This CDR3 spans 14 amino acids. V lost 0 bases to trimming and J lost 7 bases, with 15 bases between them. Germline V lookup: CDR1 DFQATT, CDR2 SNEGSKA (reference sequence). The CDR3 sequence: CSARDSPGRGEAFF. In DNA, the CDR3 is TGCAGTGCTAGAGATTCCCCAGGTCGTGGTGAAGCTTTCTTT.

The genes are TRBV10-3 and TRBJ1-6; possibly TRBD1 for D (6 bases). Germline assignment: CDR1 ENHRY and CDR2 SYGVKD. The ends were cut back, 4 bases at V and 6 bases at J, with 10 bases in the middle. The CDR3 length is 14 residues. CDR3 loop: CAISVHRANSPLHF. CDR3 coding DNA: TGTGCCATCAGTGTTCACAGGGCTAATTCACCCCTCCACTTT.

The V and J genes are TRBV7-8 and TRBJ1-6; D is possibly TRBD1 (5 bases). Germline CDR1 is SGHVS and CDR2 is FQNEAQ. The CDR3 sequence is 16 residues long. Deletions cut 0 bases from V and 6 bases from J, with 12 bases between. The CDR3 nucleotides read TGTGCCAGCAGCTTAGCGGGGGGTACGGGTAATTCACCCCTCCACTTT. Protein sequence: CASSLAGGTGNSPLHF. Full variable domain (outside the CDR3, taken from reference TRBV7-8 and TRBJ1-6): GAGVSQSPRYKVAKRGQDVALRCDPISGHVSLFWYQQALGQGPEFLTYFQNEAQLDKSGLPSDRFFAERPEGSVSTLKIQRTQQEDSAVYLCASSLAGGTGNSPLHFGNGTRLTVT.